The following is a T cell receptor beta chain sequence with its context. The antigen remains undetermined. The data are from a study of cytomegalovirus exposure and HLA in healthy donors. Study outcomes and limitations: TCR beta chains numbering more than 150 were designated cytomegalovirus-associated. Presence/absence analyses assumed roughly uniform sequencing depth across donors, which may not hold. The authors excluded some V segments, including TRBV6-2 and TRBV6-3, as indistinguishable.

V was pared by 1 base and J by 5 bases, with 2 bases of the junction left unmatched. The CDR3 totals 14 residues. Germline lookup yields CDR1 LGHNT and CDR2 FRNRAP. The PCR employed 60 Vbeta primers together with 13 Jbeta primers. Generated by immunoSEQ multiplex PCR, the TCRdb table keeps only in-frame clones and is missing some. Of tens of thousands of clones listed, roughly two thirds were seen once; the top ten hold 2% to 2.5%. V is TRBV12-5 and J is TRBJ1-5; 7 nucleotides line up with TRBD1. The source material was PBMCs. This receptor was obtained from a human donor in good health. CDR3 sequence reads: CASGLGTGDQPQHF. The DNA for the CDR3 is TGTGCTAGTGGTTTGGGAACAGGGGATCAGCCCCAGCATTTT.